The TCR beta chain described here comes from a study of blood T cell repertoires in COVID-19. Across the whole study: Acute and convalescent COVID-19 samples came from the United States, Italy and Spain. T cells, B-cell-depleted T cells, or PBMCs provided the cDNA or gDNA that served as material.

In the authors' workflow: Counts of nucleated cells, estimated from reference gene primer amplification, were obtained. Repertoires were generated with immunoSEQ multiplex PCR, while TCRdb's copy carries only in-frame clones and drops some. V, J and clone size reflect that table, while D and trimming were determined from the DNA. The sample consists of about 200,000 clones, approximately 80% of them appearing once. The V gene end was trimmed by 4 bases and the J gene end by 4 bases; junction bases not matched to a gene: 3. CDR1 and CDR2 (germline): SQVTM, ANQGSEA. The CDR3 has 12 amino acids. Sequencing input: peripheral blood. The sequence was collected from a human donor in a cohort sampled during active COVID-19. The rearrangement links TRBV29-1 to TRBJ1-2; 7 bases agree with TRBD1. CDR3 protein: CSVATGVYGYTF. The CDR3 nucleotides read TGCAGCGTTGCCACAGGGGTCTATGGCTACACCTTC.